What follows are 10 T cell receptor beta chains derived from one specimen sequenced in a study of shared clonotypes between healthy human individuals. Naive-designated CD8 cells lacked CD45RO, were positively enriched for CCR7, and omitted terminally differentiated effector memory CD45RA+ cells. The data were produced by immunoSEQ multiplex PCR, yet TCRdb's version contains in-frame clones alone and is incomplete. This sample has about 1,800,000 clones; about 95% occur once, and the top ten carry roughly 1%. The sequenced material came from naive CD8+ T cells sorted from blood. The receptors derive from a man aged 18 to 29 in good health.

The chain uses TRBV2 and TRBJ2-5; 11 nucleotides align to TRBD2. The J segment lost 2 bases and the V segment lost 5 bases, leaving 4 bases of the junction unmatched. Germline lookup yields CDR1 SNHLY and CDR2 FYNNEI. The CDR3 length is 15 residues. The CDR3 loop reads CASSLGLAGQETQYF. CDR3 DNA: TGTGCCAGCAGTTTAGGACTAGCGGGTCAAGAGACCCAGTACTTC. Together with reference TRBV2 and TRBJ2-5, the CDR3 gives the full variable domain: EPEVTQTPSHQVTQMGQEVILRCVPISNHLYFYWYRQILGQKVEFLVSFYNNEISEKSEIFDDQFSVERPDGSNFTLKIRSTKLEDSAMYFCASSLGLAGQETQYFGPGTRLLVL.

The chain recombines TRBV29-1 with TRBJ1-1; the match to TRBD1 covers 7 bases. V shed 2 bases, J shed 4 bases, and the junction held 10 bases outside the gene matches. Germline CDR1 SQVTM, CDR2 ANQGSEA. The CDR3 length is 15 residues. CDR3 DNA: TGCAGCGTTGAACCAATAACAGGGGACGCCACTGAAGCTTTCTTT. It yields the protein CSVEPITGDATEAFF.

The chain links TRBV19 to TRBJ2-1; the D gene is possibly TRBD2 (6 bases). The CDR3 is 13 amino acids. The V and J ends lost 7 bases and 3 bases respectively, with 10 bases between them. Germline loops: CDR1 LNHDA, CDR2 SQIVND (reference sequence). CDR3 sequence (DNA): TGTGCCAGTACTAGGGAGGACTACAATGAGCAGTTCTTC. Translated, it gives CASTREDYNEQFF.

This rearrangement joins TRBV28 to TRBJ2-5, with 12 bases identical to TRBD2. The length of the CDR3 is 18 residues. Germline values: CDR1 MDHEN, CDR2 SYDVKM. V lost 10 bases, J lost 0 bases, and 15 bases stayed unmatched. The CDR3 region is CATLSSGGASLYQETQYF. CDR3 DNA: TGTGCCACCCTATCTAGCGGGGGGGCGTCACTCTACCAAGAGACCCAGTACTTC. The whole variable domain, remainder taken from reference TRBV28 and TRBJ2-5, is DVKVTQSSRYLVKRTGEKVFLECVQDMDHENMFWYRQDPGLGLRLIYFSYDVKMKEKGDIPEGYSVSREKKERFSLILESASTNQTSMYLCATLSSGGASLYQETQYFGPGTRLLVL.

The CDR3 nucleotides are TGCAGCGTTGAAACGCAGGGATACTATGGCTACACCTTC. Translated: CSVETQGYYGYTF. V gene TRBV29-1 combines with J gene TRBJ1-2, with D possibly being TRBD1 (5 bases). This CDR3 spans 13 amino acids. Germline V lookup: CDR1 SQVTM, CDR2 ANQGSEA. With 2 bases removed from V and 3 bases from J, the gap between germline ends came to 10 bases.

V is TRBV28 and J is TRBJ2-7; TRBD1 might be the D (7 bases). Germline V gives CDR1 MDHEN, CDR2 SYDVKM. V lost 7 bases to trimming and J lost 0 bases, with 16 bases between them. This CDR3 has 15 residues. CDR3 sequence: CASNHDREDSYEQYF. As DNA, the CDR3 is TGTGCCAGCAACCACGACAGGGAGGACTCCTACGAGCAGTACTTC.

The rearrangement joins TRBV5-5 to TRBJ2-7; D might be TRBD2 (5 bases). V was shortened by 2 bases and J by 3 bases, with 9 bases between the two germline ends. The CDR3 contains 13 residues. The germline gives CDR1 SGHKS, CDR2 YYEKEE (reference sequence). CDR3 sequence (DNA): TGTGCCAGCAGCTTTGGCGACTACTACGAGCAGTACTTC. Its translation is CASSFGDYYEQYF.

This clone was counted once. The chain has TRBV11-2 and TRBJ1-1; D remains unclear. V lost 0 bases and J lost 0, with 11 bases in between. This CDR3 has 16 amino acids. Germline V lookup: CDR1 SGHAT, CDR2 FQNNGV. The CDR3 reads CASSLDVPGVNTEAFF. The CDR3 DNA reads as TGTGCCAGCAGCTTAGATGTGCCTGGGGTGAACACTGAAGCTTTCTTT.

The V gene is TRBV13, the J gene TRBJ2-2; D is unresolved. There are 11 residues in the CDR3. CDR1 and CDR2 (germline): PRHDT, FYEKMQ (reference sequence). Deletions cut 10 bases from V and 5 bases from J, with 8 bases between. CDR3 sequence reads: CATPRTGELFF. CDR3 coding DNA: TGTGCCACCCCCCGAACCGGGGAGCTGTTTTTT.

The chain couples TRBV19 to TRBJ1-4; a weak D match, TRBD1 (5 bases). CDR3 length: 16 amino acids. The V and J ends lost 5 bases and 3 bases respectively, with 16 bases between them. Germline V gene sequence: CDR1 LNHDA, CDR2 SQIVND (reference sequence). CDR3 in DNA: TGTGCCAGTAGTCCAGGTTTGACAGTTTCTAATGAAAAACTGTTTTTT. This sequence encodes CASSPGLTVSNEKLFF.